The 20 T cell receptor beta chains in this list originate from one sample, sequenced in a study of cytomegalovirus exposure and HLA in healthy donors. The PCR contained 60 Vbeta and 13 Jbeta primers. Sequencing was performed with immunoSEQ multiplex PCR; in TCRdb, only in-frame clones are kept and a portion is missing. The sample holds approximately 140,000 clones, almost 80% seen once. Material: PBMCs. The receptors here all came from a woman in her forties in good health and CMV-seropositive.

The rearrangement links TRBV6-5 to TRBJ2-5; TRBD1 agrees at 8 bases. V shed 7 bases and J 7 bases; nucleotides not matched to a gene: 5. Per the germline V gene, CDR1 is MNHEY and CDR2 is SVGAGI. The CDR3 is made up of 12 amino acids. In nucleotides, the CDR3 is TGTGCCAGCACCGCAGGGGGCTTGACCCAGTACTTC. Translation gives CASTAGGLTQYF.

J is TRBJ2-2 and V is TRBV5-1; no firm D call. V shed 3 bases and J shed 4 bases, with 7 bases lying between them. Germline CDR1 and CDR2: SGHRS and YFSETQ. This CDR3 spans 13 amino acids. CDR3 coding DNA: TGCGCCAGCAGCTCTCAACTCACCGGGGAGCTGTTTTTT. Translating it yields CASSSQLTGELFF.

This clone was seen a single time. The rearrangement links TRBV5-4 to TRBJ2-5; 11 bases align to TRBD1. The germline V gene encodes CDR1 SGHNT and CDR2 YYREEE (reference sequence). The CDR3 is 15 amino acids. V shed 0 bases, J shed 6 bases, and the junction held 4 bases outside the gene matches. The CDR3: CASSLGGQGAKTQYF. CDR3 nucleotide sequence: TGTGCCAGCAGCTTGGGTGGACAGGGGGCGAAGACCCAGTACTTC.

The CDR3 sequence: CASAEVPQLWGYTF. The CDR3, as DNA: TGCGCCAGCGCGGAAGTCCCTCAGCTTTGGGGCTACACCTTC. The V call is TRBV5-1, the J call TRBJ1-2; D is unresolved. The V gene's germline CDR1 is SGHRS and CDR2 YFSETQ. The germline V and J ends were trimmed by 7 bases and 8 bases, with 21 bases remaining between them. This CDR3 is built from 14 residues.

The chain couples TRBV2 to TRBJ1-5, with unresolved D. Trimming left V 1 base short and J 3 bases short, with 7 bases between. Germline V gene sequence: CDR1 SNHLY, CDR2 FYNNEI. The CDR3 is 14 amino acids. CDR3 loop: CASSEDSSNQPQHF. CDR3 in DNA: TGTGCCAGCAGTGAAGATTCCTCCAATCAGCCCCAGCATTTT.

This rearrangement joins TRBV5-1 to TRBJ2-1; 9 bases are a match to TRBD1. The CDR3 has 16 amino acids. With 4 bases clipped from V and 4 bases from J, the junction kept 9 bases outside the gene matches. Germline CDR1 reads SGHRS; CDR2 reads YFSETQ. In DNA form, the CDR3 reads TGCGCCAGCAGCCAATACCGGGACAGGGAGTACAATGAGCAGTTCTTC. Protein: CASSQYRDREYNEQFF. Complete variable domain (other parts from reference TRBV5-1 and TRBJ2-1): KAGVTQTPRYLIKTRGQQVTLSCSPISGHRSVSWYQQTPGQGLQFLFEYFSETQRNKGNFPGRFSGRQFSNSRSEMNVSTLELGDSALYLCASSQYRDREYNEQFFGPGTRLTVL.

This rearrangement joins TRBV6-5 to TRBJ1-6, with a tentative D call TRBD1 (5 bases). This CDR3 region has 15 residues. V was shortened by 5 bases and J by 7 bases, with 15 bases between the two germline ends. The germline V gene has CDR1 MNHEY and CDR2 SVGAGI. CDR3 sequence reads: CASSRGTVKNSPLHF. CDR3 sequence (DNA): TGTGCCAGCAGTAGAGGGACTGTGAAAAATTCACCCCTCCACTTT.

The rearrangement links TRBV5-4 to TRBJ2-5; tentative D call: TRBD1 (6 bases). The CDR3 covers 13 residues. Trimming took 0 bases from V and 4 from J, leaving 7 bases between them. The V gene's germline CDR1 is SGHNT and CDR2 YYREEE (reference sequence). DNA of the CDR3: TGTGCCAGCAGCTTGGGAGGGGGAGAGACCCAGTACTTC. It translates to CASSLGGGETQYF.

This clone was recorded once. The chain has TRBV9 and TRBJ1-4; D is uncertain. Germline V gene lookup returns CDR1 SGDLS and CDR2 YYNGEE. V was trimmed by 4 bases and J by 8 bases, leaving 18 bases between them. CDR3 length equals 15 residues. The CDR3, as DNA: TGTGCCAGCAGCCCTAGTCGGTGGGAGGGCGAAAAACTGTTTTTT. Protein: CASSPSRWEGEKLFF.

The chain is built from TRBV7-9 and TRBJ2-2; TRBD1 matches 8 bases. V was clipped by 5 bases and J by 7 bases; unmatched bases: 9. Germline V gives CDR1 SEHNR, CDR2 FQNEAQ (reference sequence). The CDR3 length is 15 residues. Here the CDR3 DNA reads TGTGCCAGCAGCCCTGGACAGGGAGGTGTCGGGGAGCTGTTTTTT. It encodes CASSPGQGGVGELFF.

The genes are TRBV18 and TRBJ2-7, with TRBD2 identical over 10 bases. The V segment lost 5 bases and the J segment 0 bases; nucleotides outside the gene matches: 4. CDR3 length: 15 residues. Germline V gene sequence: CDR1 KGHSH, CDR2 LQKENI. Written as DNA, the CDR3 is TGTGCCAGCTCAGCAACTAGCGGGGCCTCCTACGAGCAGTACTTC. This encodes CASSATSGASYEQYF. The whole variable domain, filled in from reference TRBV18 and TRBJ2-7, reads NAGVMQNPRHLVRRRGQEARLRCSPMKGHSHVYWYRQLPEEGLKFMVYLQKENIIDESGMPKERFSAEFPKEGPSILRIQQVVRGDSAAYFCASSATSGASYEQYFGPGTRLTVT.

This clone came up a few times. The rearrangement joins TRBV7-9 to TRBJ1-6, with a weak D call TRBD1 (5 bases). This CDR3 has 15 residues. V was cut by 5 bases and J by 7 bases, with 15 bases left in between. Germline values: CDR1 SEHNR, CDR2 FQNEAQ (reference sequence). The CDR3 sequence: CASSPVGLLNSPLHF. In nucleotides, the CDR3 is TGTGCCAGCAGCCCAGTGGGGCTCCTAAATTCACCCCTCCACTTT.

CDR3 protein: CTSSQEFPTYNEQFF. The DNA of the CDR3 is TGCACCAGCAGCCAAGAGTTCCCTACCTACAATGAGCAGTTCTTC. V and J are TRBV1 and TRBJ2-1; TRBD2 is the table's D call, not checked against the DNA. TRBV1 constitutes a pseudogene. This CDR3 spans 15 amino acids.

V and J are TRBV18 and TRBJ1-6; TRBD1 might be the D (5 bases). The CDR3 spans 17 residues. From germline, CDR1 is KGHSH and CDR2 LQKENI. Trimming took 0 bases from V and 8 from J, leaving 17 bases between them. DNA of the CDR3: TGTGCCAGCTCACCACCGTTGGGGGGAGGATTGTATTCACCCCTCCACTTT. Translating gives CASSPPLGGGLYSPLHF.

The CDR3 DNA follows: TGTGCTAGTGTCTCGGGGACAGGGGGCACCCAAGAGACCCAGTACTTC. It codes for CASVSGTGGTQETQYF. J is TRBJ2-5 and V is TRBV12-5, with 12 bases that match TRBD1. The CDR3 is 16 amino acids. The germline V gene encodes CDR1 LGHNT and CDR2 FRNRAP. The V segment lost 7 bases and the J segment 1 base; nucleotides outside the gene matches: 7.

The V and J genes are TRBV7-6 and TRBJ1-1; a weak D match, TRBD1 (6 bases). CDR3 length: 13 amino acids. The V and J ends lost 5 bases and 5 bases respectively, with 12 bases between them. In germline, CDR1 is SGHVS, CDR2 FNYEAQ. The chain's CDR3 is CASSQGQGTEAFF. The CDR3 DNA reads TGTGCCAGCAGCCAAGGTCAGGGGACTGAAGCTTTCTTT.

The V call is TRBV19, the J call TRBJ1-5; D ambiguous. Germline CDR1 LNHDA, CDR2 SQIVND (reference sequence). The CDR3 has 14 amino acids. The germline V and J ends were trimmed by 6 bases and 0 bases, with 9 bases remaining between them. In DNA, the CDR3 is TGTGCCAGTAGGGAGGGAACTAGCAATCAGCCCCAGCATTTT. Its translation: CASREGTSNQPQHF. The complete variable domain, with remaining parts taken from reference TRBV19 and TRBJ1-5, reads DGGITQSPKYLFRKEGQNVTLSCEQNLNHDAMYWYRQDPGQGLRLIYYSQIVNDFQKGDIAEGYSVSREKKESFPLTVTSAQKNPTAFYLCASREGTSNQPQHFGDGTRLSIL.

This clone was counted once. The J gene is TRBJ1-6, the V gene TRBV27, with TRBD1 matching over 7 bases. After removal of 7 bases from V and 7 bases from J, the junction contained 7 bases not matched to a gene. Germline V CDR1 and CDR2: MNHEY, SMNVEV (reference sequence). This CDR3 has 14 amino acids. The CDR3 sequence: CASNLGTANSPLHF. The DNA for the CDR3 is TGTGCCAGCAATTTGGGGACAGCCAATTCACCCCTCCACTTT.

This chain links TRBV2 with TRBJ2-7; 12 nucleotides align to TRBD1. The junction had 9 bases not matched to a gene; V was cut back by 6 bases and J by 3 bases. There are 16 residues in the CDR3. The germline V gene encodes CDR1 SNHLY and CDR2 FYNNEI. The CDR3 loop is CASREPGQGAVYEQYF. The CDR3 DNA reads as TGTGCCAGCAGAGAGCCGGGACAGGGGGCGGTCTACGAGCAGTACTTC.

This clone has only a few counts. The J gene is TRBJ2-5, the V gene TRBV23-1; tentatively, D is TRBD2 (5 bases). Judging by the DNA end, TRBJ2-7 fits better; the J call may be wrong. TRBV23-1 qualifies as an ORF whose function is uncertain. The CDR3 consists of 17 residues. CDR3 DNA: TGCGCCAGCAGTCACCCCGAGGACTGGCTCAACTCCTACGAGCAGTACTTC. Amino acid sequence: CASSHPEDWLNSYEQYF.